This T cell receptor (beta chain) was captured in a study of T cells after yellow fever vaccination. Study details: Preparation used SMART-Seq v4 Ultra Low Input for the low-cell-number fractions. General study findings and limits: Weaker overall, the secondary response nonetheless peaked faster (day 5 versus 15). A large majority of primary-vaccination clones showed up again after the booster (96% CD4, around 88% CD8).

A word on this clonotype: Antigen: not known.

TCRdb processed the 5' RACE reads anew with MiXCR; each CDR3 protein has one entry. Of 350,000 to 550,000 distinct CDR3 sequences listed, around 20% are singletons. Germline V lookup: CDR1 SGHKS, CDR2 YYEKEE (reference sequence). The CDR3 totals 15 residues. The V end lost 4 bases, the J end lost 0 bases, and 13 bases lay between the germline ends. The chain joins TRBV5-5 to TRBJ1-1; weak D call: TRBD1 (5 bases). The clonotype originates from a man in his late teens or twenties who received the YFV17D yellow fever vaccine. The material was PBMCs, obtained before the yellow fever booster vaccination. DNA for the CDR3: TGTGCCAGCAGCGCTCAGACAGTGGTGAACACTGAAGCTTTCTTT. It specifies CASSAQTVVNTEAFF.